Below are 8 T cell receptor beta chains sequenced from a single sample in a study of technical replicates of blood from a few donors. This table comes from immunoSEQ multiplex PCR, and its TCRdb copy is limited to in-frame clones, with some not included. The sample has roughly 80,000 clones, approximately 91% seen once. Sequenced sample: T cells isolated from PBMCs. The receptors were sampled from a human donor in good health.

The chain's CDR3 is CALNRGRSTNEKLFF. CDR3 bases: TGTGCCTTAAACAGGGGGCGATCAACTAATGAAAAACTGTTTTTT. The chain uses TRBV30 and TRBJ1-4, with 9 positions matching TRBD1. V lost 7 bases to trimming and J lost 0 bases; unmatched junction nucleotides: 6. CDR1 and CDR2 (germline): GTSNPN, SVGIG (reference sequence). CDR3 length: 15 residues.

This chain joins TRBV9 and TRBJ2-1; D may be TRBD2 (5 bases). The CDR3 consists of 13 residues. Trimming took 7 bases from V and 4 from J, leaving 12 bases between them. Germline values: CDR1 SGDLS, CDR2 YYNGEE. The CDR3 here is CASAGGGYNEQFF. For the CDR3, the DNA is TGTGCCAGCGCAGGAGGTGGATACAATGAGCAGTTCTTC.

CDR3 sequence: CASSLSPNTEAFF. The DNA for the CDR3 is TGTGCCAGCAGTCTATCCCCGAACACTGAAGCTTTCTTT. The J gene is TRBJ1-1, the V gene TRBV6-6; D uncertain. This CDR3 contains 13 residues. Trimming shortened V by 5 bases and J by 1 base, and 8 bases separated the two germline ends. The germline V gene encodes CDR1 MNHNY and CDR2 SVGAGI (reference sequence).

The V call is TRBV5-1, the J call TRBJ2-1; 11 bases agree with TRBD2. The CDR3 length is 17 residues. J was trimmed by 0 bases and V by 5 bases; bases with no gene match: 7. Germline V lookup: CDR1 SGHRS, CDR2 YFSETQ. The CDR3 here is CASSQRLAGSSYNEQFF. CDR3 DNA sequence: TGCGCCAGCAGTCAGAGACTAGCGGGAAGCTCCTACAATGAGCAGTTCTTC.

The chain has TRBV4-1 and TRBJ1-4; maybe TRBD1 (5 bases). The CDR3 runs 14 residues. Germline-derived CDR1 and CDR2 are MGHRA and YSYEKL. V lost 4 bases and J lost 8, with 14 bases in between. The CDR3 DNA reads TGCGCCAGCAGCCCCGGGCCCCGGGGGGAAAAACTGTTTTTT. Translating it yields CASSPGPRGEKLFF.

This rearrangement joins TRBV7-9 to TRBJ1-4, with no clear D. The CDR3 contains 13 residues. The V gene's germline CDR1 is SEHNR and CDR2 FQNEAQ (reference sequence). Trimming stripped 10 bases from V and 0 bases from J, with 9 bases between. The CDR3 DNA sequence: TGTGCCACGAGGGATGCAACTAATGAAAAACTGTTTTTT. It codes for CATRDATNEKLFF.

CDR3 in amino acids: CASSPDRGITGELFF. CDR3 DNA sequence: TGTGCCAGCTCACCGGACAGGGGGATAACCGGGGAGCTGTTTTTT. J is TRBJ2-2 and V is TRBV18; the match to TRBD1 covers 10 bases. The junction had 3 bases not matched to a gene; V was cut back by 3 bases and J by 5 bases. The CDR3 consists of 15 residues. From germline, CDR1 is KGHSH and CDR2 LQKENI.

This chain's CDR3 is CASSSLSGVNEQFF. CDR3 nucleotides: TGTGCCAGCAGCTCCCTATCGGGAGTAAATGAGCAGTTCTTC. This chain links TRBV6-5 with TRBJ2-1, with D possibly being TRBD2 (6 bases). There are 14 residues in the CDR3. Trimming shortened V by 6 bases and J by 7 bases, and 16 bases separated the two germline ends. The germline V gene encodes CDR1 MNHEY and CDR2 SVGAGI.